This T cell receptor beta chain is drawn from a study of T cell responses to AZD1222 COVID-19 vaccine (dated by TCRdb to about 2021). A note on the overall study: TCR sequencing covered approximately 230 trial participants: about 210 given two doses of AZD1222 and approximately 25 given two doses of MenACWY control vaccine. Trial participants were enrolled into age subgroups of 18-55, 56-69 and 70-plus years, which contained around 150, 29 and 61 TCR-sequenced participants, respectively. General findings and caveats noted by the study authors: Conclusions about previously exposed vaccinees are limited, since just a handful of AZD1222 recipients were seropositive for SARS-CoV-2 at baseline. Vaccine-associated CD4 TCRs spanned the whole spike protein, with dominant responses in regions 160-218 and 743-854. No day 14 peak-response samples were available, so repertoires were characterized only after the peak T cell response. Epitopes outside the regions mutated in the B.1.351 and B.1.1.7 variants were reportedly recognized by nearly half of the unique spike-specific TCRs. After two AZD1222 doses, spike-specific TCR breadth and depth were significantly higher than at day 0 and than in MenACWY recipients. Participants were mostly white British and included more females than males, and it was suggested by the authors that clonal diversity may have been underestimated. In the small 56-69-year group, the increase in depth fell short of significance, most likely because of low power.

The meaning of the sample's time point label: about 28 days (+/-7) after the second vaccine dose. This specimen's treatment or condition label, per the study, means: meningococcal conjugate vaccine given as trial control. The vaccinee samples were drawn from two UK trials, COV001 and COV002, one of which was a single-blind randomized controlled phase 2/3 trial testing AZD1222 (ChAdOx1 nCoV-19) in healthy adults. Trial participant PBMC samples were collected at day 0 and day 28 after the second dose for TCRbeta chain sequencing. As concerns this clone: The target of this receptor is not known. No base-level quality is on record; no much larger clone is a single base apart.

The CDR3 regions of human TCRbeta chains were subjected to immunosequencing. In the paper's pipeline: TCRs in the repertoires were compared against a reference library of SARS-CoV-2-specific TCRs that had been generated with the MIRA antigen-specificity platform. Breadth was defined as the fraction of unique TCRs that were SARS-CoV-2-associated. Depth was defined as the fraction of total T cells that were SARS-CoV-2-associated. Using the MIRA data, each spike-specific TCR was mapped to the spike region that the TCR reacts to and placed in a CD4 or CD8 class. Log10-transformed breadth and depth values were compared by one-way ANOVA with Sidak's multiple comparisons tests. Imported from immuneACCESS, the table was reduced by TCRdb to in-frame sequences with V and J called. These copies leave out some clones; in studies compared against another copy, an unresolved V gene accounts for under half, and the cause of the remainder is not known. D and trimming come from the DNA, and the V and J calls and clone size come from that table. For this sample the table gives some 110,000 clones, of which around nine tenths were detected only once. The ten biggest clones cover approximately 3% of the sample.

CDR1 and CDR2 (LGHDT, YNNKEL) derive from the germline V gene (reference sequence). The CDR3 has 13 amino acids, counting the end cysteine and phenylalanine. Only CDR3 DNA is held: 39 bases, read in frame from base 1. V and J are trimmed by 3 bases and 2 bases, and the gene matches miss 0 bases of the junction. The sample in question was peripheral blood, obtained 28 days after the second dose of the MenACWY control vaccine. The V gene is TRBV3-1 (or the pseudogene TRBV3-2) and the J gene is TRBJ1-2, with 7 central nucleotides matching TRBD1. The TCR was taken from an adult who received the MenACWY meningococcal vaccine as a control. The CDR3 protein is CASSQGQNYGYTF. The DNA sequence is TGTGCCAGCAGCCAGGGACAGAACTATGGCTACACCTTC.